What follows is one T cell receptor beta chain and its context. The antigen is undetermined. Random hexamers were used to reverse transcribe roughly 0.5 to 1 ug of RNA. Using its own MiXCR run on the immunoSEQ multiplex PCR reads, TCRdb lists one record per CDR3 protein. The sample has about 300,000 distinct CDR3 sequences, roughly 94% seen once; the top ten hold more than 0.06%. The record originates from a study of CD8 T cells in Susac syndrome. The CDR3 is 12 amino acids. The ends were cut back, 3 bases at V and 5 bases at J, with 7 bases in the middle. Germline V gene data show CDR1 as SNHLY and CDR2 as FYNNEI. General study findings and limits: It was acknowledged in the study that its TCR sequencing and HLA analysis involved a relatively small number of individuals.

The chain has TRBV2 and TRBJ1-1, with D unclear. The TCR originated in a human donor with multiple sclerosis. Source material: CD4+ T cells from PBMCs. The CDR3 protein is CASSDPGTEAFF. CDR3 DNA: TGTGCCAGCAGTGACCCGGGGACTGAAGCTTTCTTT.